The TCR beta chain under discussion was sequenced for a study of cytomegalovirus exposure and HLA in healthy donors. Concerning this clone: The target antigen is unknown.

The study's findings and limits: Researchers counted 150 to 200 TCR beta chains as cytomegalovirus-associated.

The CDR3 spans 18 residues. V was clipped by 0 bases and J by 1 base, with 19 bases between them. In germline, CDR1 is SGHRS, CDR2 YFSETQ. Primers: 60 Vbeta forward and 13 Jbeta reverse. The repertoire was sequenced with immunoSEQ multiplex PCR; TCRdb's copy has only in-frame clones and lacks some. The data show 100,000 to 150,000 clones, roughly three quarters seen once. Sequencing was done on a sample of PBMCs. The chain carries TRBV5-1 and TRBJ2-5, with D possibly TRBD1 on 6 matching bases. The TCR comes from a woman aged 55-69 years in good health and CMV-seronegative. In DNA form, the CDR3 reads TGCGCCAGCAGCTTGGGGATCCTTAGACAGGCCCTCCAAGAGACCCAGTACTTC. Its translation is CASSLGILRQALQETQYF.